The 13 T cell receptor beta chains below come from one sample, sequenced in a study of cytomegalovirus exposure and HLA in healthy donors (TCRdb year 2017). The library was produced with the immunoSEQ multiplex PCR assay. For the multiplex PCR, a mixture combining 60 forward primers for TCR Vbeta segments and 13 reverse primers for TCR Jbeta segments was used. TCRdb stores this immuneACCESS table with in-frame sequences only. Part of the clones is absent; in the studies checked, under half of the shortfall reflects unresolved V genes, and no reason is known for the rest. This sample comprises about 160,000 clones, more than 80% of them detected only once. The ten largest clones take up around 6.7% of the sample. Sequences were obtained from PBMCs. The receptors shown here come from a woman in her thirties in good health and CMV-seropositive.

The rearrangement joins TRBV6-6 to TRBJ1-2, with D unresolved. Trimming took off 6 bases at V and 2 bases at J, with 13 bases between the two ends. Germline lookup yields CDR1 MNHNY and CDR2 SVGAGI (reference sequence). The CDR3 has 14 amino acids. CDR3 protein: CASSITSLNYGYTF. The CDR3 nucleotides read TGTGCCAGCAGCATCACAAGTTTAAACTATGGCTACACCTTC.

J is TRBJ2-7 and V is TRBV4-3; TRBD1 agrees at 9 bases. V trimming: 2 bases; J trimming: 3 bases; junction bases outside the gene matches: 5. The CDR3 length is 15 residues. From germline, CDR1 is LGHNA and CDR2 YSLEER. CDR3 loop: CASSQNLGQGYEQYF. The CDR3 DNA is TGCGCCAGCAGCCAAAATCTGGGACAGGGCTACGAGCAGTACTTC.

The chain combines TRBV5-1 with TRBJ1-1; D gene uncertain. In germline, CDR1 is SGHRS, CDR2 YFSETQ. This CDR3 spans 17 amino acids. V lost 4 bases to trimming and J lost 4 bases, with 23 bases between them. Here the CDR3 DNA reads TGCGCCAGCAGCACCTACCCAGGTCACCTCGCAATCACTGAAGCTTTCTTT. Translation gives CASSTYPGHLAITEAFF.

This clone has a count of ten or more. This chain uses TRBV6-1 with TRBJ2-3; 11 nucleotides line up with TRBD2. Germline V gene sequence: CDR1 MNHNS, CDR2 SASEGT. V shed 4 bases, J shed 4 bases, and the junction held 4 bases outside the gene matches. The CDR3 contains 15 residues. CDR3 sequence: CASSVSGGAADTQYF. The CDR3 coding sequence is TGTGCCAGCAGTGTTAGCGGGGGGGCCGCAGATACGCAGTATTTT.

V and J are TRBV28 and TRBJ1-3, with 8 bases lining up with TRBD1. This CDR3 comprises 16 residues. Germline-derived CDR1 and CDR2 are MDHEN and SYDVKM. Germline trimming cut 2 bases from V and 2 bases from J; bases unmatched to any gene: 5. CDR3 coding DNA: TGTGCCAGCAGTTTAGTCTCACAGGGGGCTGGAAACACCATATATTTT. Translation: CASSLVSQGAGNTIYF.

The chain employs TRBV19 and TRBJ1-1; maybe TRBD1 (5 bases). Germline loops: CDR1 LNHDA, CDR2 SQIVND (reference sequence). CDR3 length equals 14 residues. The V gene lost 3 bases and the J gene lost 7 bases, with 15 bases spanning the gap. CDR3 nucleotides: TGTGCCAGTAGTATTAGGGGTAAAGGAAGTGAAGCTTTCTTT. The encoded protein is CASSIRGKGSEAFF.

The gene calls are TRBV10-3 and TRBJ1-2, with D unclear. The CDR3 contains 11 residues. V dropped 8 bases and J dropped 9 bases, with 13 bases sitting between them. Germline V gene data show CDR1 as ENHRY and CDR2 as SYGVKD. CDR3 in DNA: TGTGCCATCGGCCCGGGTCGGAGCTACACCTTC. Translation: CAIGPGRSYTF.

CDR3 sequence: CASSWGGTEEEKLFF. The CDR3 DNA reads as TGCGCCAGCAGCTGGGGCGGGACGGAGGAGGAAAAACTGTTTTTT. The chain employs TRBV5-1 and TRBJ1-4, with a tentative D call TRBD1 (5 bases). The CDR3 has 15 residues. Trimming took off 3 bases at V and 8 bases at J, with 17 bases between the two ends. CDR1 and CDR2 from the germline V gene are SGHRS and YFSETQ.

The chain uses TRBV27 and TRBJ2-7, with 10 bases identical to TRBD2. The CDR3 is made up of 14 amino acids. The germline CDR1 and CDR2 sequences are MNHEY and SMNVEV (reference sequence). J lost 5 bases, V lost 5 bases, and 6 bases had no gene match. The CDR3 loop is CASSPRTSGDEQYF. As DNA, the CDR3 is TGTGCCAGCAGTCCTCGGACTAGCGGCGACGAGCAGTACTTC.

The CDR3 here is CASSNPGTAYEQYF. The DNA of the CDR3 is TGTGCCAGCAGCAACCCAGGGACAGCCTACGAGCAGTACTTC. V usage is TRBV11-2 and J usage is TRBJ2-7, with 7 bases aligning to TRBD1. V was clipped by 5 bases and J by 2 bases; unmatched bases: 6. Germline loops: CDR1 SGHAT, CDR2 FQNNGV. This CDR3 region has 14 residues.

This rearrangement joins TRBV27 to TRBJ1-6, with 9 bases that match TRBD1. After removal of 2 bases from V and 10 bases from J, the junction contained 9 bases not matched to a gene. The CDR3 totals 16 residues. In germline, CDR1 is MNHEY, CDR2 SMNVEV (reference sequence). The CDR3 DNA reads TGTGCCAGCAGTTTACTCAGGACAGGGGTTGGATCACCCCTCCACTTT. Translating gives CASSLLRTGVGSPLHF.

V and J are TRBV6-1 and TRBJ1-4, with TRBD1 matching over 9 bases. The V segment lost 4 bases and the J segment 7 bases; nucleotides outside the gene matches: 7. CDR3 length: 15 amino acids. Per germline, CDR1 MNHNS and CDR2 SASEGT. In nucleotides, the CDR3 is TGTGCCAGCAGTGGGGCGACAGGGGGTGGTGAAAAACTGTTTTTT. It is translated as CASSGATGGGEKLFF.

This sequence joins TRBV18 and TRBJ2-7, with 9 bases lining up with TRBD1. The CDR3 has 14 amino acids. The junction had 4 bases not matched to a gene; V was cut back by 5 bases and J by 2 bases. Germline V gene lookup returns CDR1 KGHSH and CDR2 LQKENI. CDR3 DNA sequence: TGTGCCAGCTCAGGGACAGGGCGGCCCTACGAGCAGTACTTC. Translation: CASSGTGRPYEQYF.